Included here is one T cell receptor (beta chain) sequence, with context. No antigen is known for it. The entry originates in a study of cytomegalovirus exposure and HLA in healthy donors. Study background: Earlier results showed some 120 million unique TCR beta sequences derived from about 179 million T cells.

Study-level findings and limits: According to an earlier analysis, most TCR beta V segments yielded productive rearrangements about 90% or about 30% of the time. Across donors, presence/absence analyses took sequencing depth to be roughly uniform. According to a later analysis, most TCR beta chains associated with CMV appeared HLA-restricted.

Germline V gene sequence: CDR1 MDHEN, CDR2 SYDVKM. This CDR3 is built from 18 residues. Both 60 Vbeta primers and 13 Jbeta primers went into the PCR. TCRdb keeps only in-frame clones here, not all; method: immunoSEQ multiplex PCR. The repertoire holds about 160,000 clones, with 80% to 90% as singletons. The rearrangement joins TRBV28 to TRBJ2-5; 12 bases map to TRBD2. The J call may be wrong; the DNA end is better matched by TRBJ2-7. This receptor was obtained from a woman aged 18-30 years in good health and CMV-seronegative. Material for sequencing was PBMCs. This CDR3 reads CASSFQIRLAGDSYEQYF. The CDR3, as DNA: TGTGCCAGCAGTTTCCAAATTAGACTAGCGGGGGATTCCTACGAGCAGTACTTC.